This T cell receptor (beta chain) was sequenced during a study of T cells expressing NK-cell markers. Making the TCR beta cDNA relied on 5'RACE template switching with UMIs. TCRdb re-called the 5' RACE reads and catalogs CDR3 proteins one per entry, DNA excluded. The sample data list approximately 420,000 distinct CDR3 sequences. The length of the CDR3 is 15 residues. Study results and limitations: Among CD8+ T cells from five or six donors, dominant NKG2C+ clonotypes accounted for roughly 1.0-7.0%.

Concerning this clonotype itself: Antigen specificity is unknown.

The chain employs TRBV12-3 or TRBV12-4 and TRBJ2-1; TCRdb selects TRBD1, and the lack of DNA leaves this call unchecked. The clonotype originates from a woman between 45 and 65 years old in good health. Material for sequencing was blood T cells: a sorted CD56 or NKG2C T cell subset, CD4+ or CD8+ T cells, or bulk PBMC T cells (not recorded which). This CDR3 is CASRSRQGRINEQFF.